The rows below give T cell receptor beta chains drawn from one sample of a study of beta chain features in type 1 diabetes. The repertoire was sequenced with immunoSEQ multiplex PCR; TCRdb's copy has only in-frame clones and lacks some. This sample has 330,000 or so clones, with less than 20% found just once. Sequenced material: naive CD4+ T cells from blood. These receptors were taken from a woman younger than 30 in good health. Both conserved end residues are part of each CDR3. The D gene is left open where the match is weak. Where a row states a size, it is once, few, many or the class of an expanded clone; other rows omit it.

v_call: TRBV5-1; j_call: TRBJ2-1; cdr3_length: 14; d_call: .; clone_size: .; cdr3_aa: CASSLMTGGGEQFF; cdr3_nt: TGCGCCAGCAGCTTGATGACGGGGGGCGGTGAGCAGTTCTTC
v_call: TRBV13; j_call: TRBJ2-5; cdr3_length: 16; d_call: TRBD2; clone_size: few; cdr3_aa: CASSGLLAGEQETQYF; cdr3_nt: TGTGCCAGCAGCGGCCTACTAGCGGGGGAGCAAGAGACCCAGTACTTC
v_call: TRBV29-1; j_call: TRBJ2-2; cdr3_length: 15; d_call: TRBD1; clone_size: .; cdr3_aa: CSVEGQGAFTGELFF; cdr3_nt: TGCAGCGTTGAAGGGCAGGGGGCGTTCACCGGGGAGCTGTTTTTT
v_call: TRBV5-1; j_call: TRBJ2-2; cdr3_length: 17; d_call: .; clone_size: once; cdr3_aa: CASSLLGGPSNTGELFF; cdr3_nt: TGCGCCAGCAGCTTGCTGGGGGGACCTTCGAACACCGGGGAGCTGTTTTTT
v_call: TRBV30; j_call: TRBJ2-1; cdr3_length: 12; d_call: .; clone_size: few; cdr3_aa: CAWDRIGSEQFF; cdr3_nt: TGTGCCTGGGACAGGATCGGTTCGGAGCAGTTCTTC
v_call: TRBV7-9; j_call: TRBJ2-1; cdr3_length: 10; d_call: .; clone_size: .; cdr3_aa: CASSSVGQFF; cdr3_nt: TGTGCCAGCAGCTCGGTCGGGCAGTTCTTC
v_call: TRBV10-3; j_call: TRBJ1-5; cdr3_length: 18; d_call: .; clone_size: .; cdr3_aa: CAISESSMRGNSNQPQHF; cdr3_nt: TGTGCCATCAGTGAGTCGAGTATGAGGGGGAACAGCAATCAGCCCCAGCATTTT
v_call: TRBV10-3; j_call: TRBJ2-1; cdr3_length: 12; d_call: TRBD2; clone_size: .; cdr3_aa: CAISQTSGEQFF; cdr3_nt: TGTGCCATCAGTCAGACTAGCGGAGAGCAGTTCTTC
v_call: TRBV6-6; j_call: TRBJ2-7; cdr3_length: 15; d_call: TRBD2; clone_size: .; cdr3_aa: CASRRTSGASYEQYF; cdr3_nt: TGTGCCAGCAGGCGGACTAGCGGGGCCTCCTACGAGCAGTACTTC
v_call: TRBV30; j_call: TRBJ1-5; cdr3_length: 13; d_call: .; clone_size: few; cdr3_aa: CAWGPGYNQPQHF; cdr3_nt: TGTGCCTGGGGCCCGGGGTACAATCAGCCCCAGCATTTT
v_call: TRBV10-3; j_call: TRBJ2-7; cdr3_length: 14; d_call: TRBD2; clone_size: few; cdr3_aa: CAISLAGGPYEQYF; cdr3_nt: TGTGCCATCAGTCTAGCGGGAGGACCCTACGAGCAGTACTTC
v_call: TRBV29-1; j_call: TRBJ2-1; cdr3_length: 13; d_call: TRBD1; clone_size: few; cdr3_aa: CSGNDRDYNEQFF; cdr3_nt: TGCAGCGGCAACGACAGGGATTACAATGAGCAGTTCTTC
v_call: TRBV4-3; j_call: TRBJ1-6; cdr3_length: 15; d_call: .; clone_size: .; cdr3_aa: CASSQASVGDSPLHF; cdr3_nt: TGCGCCAGCAGCCAAGCCTCCGTGGGAGATTCACCCCTCCACTTT
v_call: TRBV25-1; j_call: TRBJ2-3; cdr3_length: 13; d_call: .; clone_size: few; cdr3_aa: CASSELATDTQYF; cdr3_nt: TGTGCCAGCAGTGAGCTAGCAACAGATACGCAGTATTTT
v_call: TRBV7-9; j_call: TRBJ1-1; cdr3_length: 12; d_call: .; clone_size: few; cdr3_aa: CASSLARDEAFF; cdr3_nt: TGTGCCAGCAGCTTAGCCAGGGATGAAGCTTTCTTT
v_call: TRBV6-5; j_call: TRBJ1-1; cdr3_length: 16; d_call: TRBD1; clone_size: .; cdr3_aa: CASSYSQGLGDTEAFF; cdr3_nt: TGTGCCAGCAGTTACTCACAGGGGCTGGGGGACACTGAAGCTTTCTTT
v_call: TRBV29-1; j_call: TRBJ1-1; cdr3_length: 13; d_call: TRBD1; clone_size: .; cdr3_aa: CSVARTGTIEAFF; cdr3_nt: TGCAGCGTTGCCAGGACAGGTACCATTGAAGCTTTCTTT
v_call: TRBV27; j_call: TRBJ2-7; cdr3_length: 16; d_call: TRBD2; clone_size: few; cdr3_aa: CASSLSGRGFTYEQYF; cdr3_nt: TGTGCCAGCAGTTTATCGGGGCGGGGGTTCACCTACGAGCAGTACTTC
v_call: TRBV25-1; j_call: TRBJ2-5; cdr3_length: 14; d_call: .; clone_size: .; cdr3_aa: CASSDPQGGKTQYF; cdr3_nt: TGTGCCAGCAGTGATCCCCAGGGTGGGAAGACCCAGTACTTC
v_call: TRBV9; j_call: TRBJ2-2; cdr3_length: 16; d_call: .; clone_size: .; cdr3_aa: CASSAAGQTNTGELFF; cdr3_nt: TGTGCCAGCAGCGCCGCAGGACAGACAAACACCGGGGAGCTGTTTTTT
v_call: TRBV5-1; j_call: TRBJ2-4; cdr3_length: 16; d_call: TRBD1; clone_size: .; cdr3_aa: CASSSKGQGITNIQYF; cdr3_nt: TGCGCCAGCAGCTCAAAGGGACAGGGGATTACAAACATTCAGTACTTC
v_call: TRBV7-2; j_call: TRBJ2-6; cdr3_length: 16; d_call: .; clone_size: .; cdr3_aa: CASSLAEVPGANVLTF; cdr3_nt: TGTGCCAGCAGCTTAGCGGAGGTACCTGGGGCCAACGTCCTGACTTTC
v_call: TRBV5-6; j_call: TRBJ2-7; cdr3_length: 16; d_call: TRBD1; clone_size: .; cdr3_aa: CASRPDRAEGAREQYF; cdr3_nt: TGTGCCAGCAGACCTGACAGGGCCGAGGGCGCGCGCGAGCAGTACTTC
v_call: TRBV5-1; j_call: TRBJ2-1; cdr3_length: 21; d_call: TRBD2; clone_size: .; cdr3_aa: CASSLASNLAGVLPSYNEQFF; cdr3_nt: TGCGCCAGCAGCTTGGCCTCAAATCTAGCGGGGGTTCTCCCTTCCTACAATGAGCAGTTCTTC
v_call: TRBV29-1; j_call: TRBJ2-1; cdr3_length: 16; d_call: TRBD2; clone_size: .; cdr3_aa: CSVLRWAGASYNEQFF; cdr3_nt: TGCAGCGTTCTACGGTGGGCGGGAGCGTCCTACAATGAGCAGTTCTTC
v_call: TRBV5-4; j_call: TRBJ2-1; cdr3_length: 15; d_call: TRBD2; clone_size: .; cdr3_aa: CASSPTSGRGNEQFF; cdr3_nt: TGTGCCAGCAGCCCGACTAGCGGGAGGGGGAATGAGCAGTTCTTC